The entry below describes one T cell receptor beta chain. Its antigen specificity is not known. Base-call qualities are not available, and no considerably larger clone is one nucleotide away. From the cysteine through the phenylalanine, the CDR3 covers 13 amino acids. Only the CDR3 region is kept as DNA, spanning 39 bases read in frame from base 1. The germline ends are 11 bases apart after V is trimmed by 5 bases and J by 4 bases. The library was made by PCR. Sequenced using an Illumina HiSeq 2500. Unique molecular identifiers were incorporated into TCR beta cDNA libraries to reduce PCR and sequencing biases. Every 1 to 10 million input T cells yielded roughly 500,000 cDNA molecules, meaning each molecule approximated one T cell. The patient libraries were prepared and sequenced with the same protocol used for the earlier healthy control dataset. Samples belonging to the same batch were prepared together, multiplexed and sequenced on a shared HiSeq lane. As for the original processing: MIGEC was used to process the raw barcoded reads, and molecular identifier groups with only a single read were discarded before consensus assembly and CDR3 extraction. Clonotype tables were post-analysed with VDJtools, and diversity was normalized by down-sampling all datasets to the smallest sample size. To correct batch-related cross-sample contamination, repertoire overlap clustering matched CDR3 amino acid sequences but not nucleotide sequences. The raw public data were reprocessed by TCRdb itself: fastp quality trimming at Q25, MiXCR clonotype calling, in-frame beta chains only. Merged by CDR3 protein, the rows form single entries marked with the most common genes and DNA. TCRdb, rather than the study authors, made the V and J calls. The sample has around 400,000 distinct CDR3 sequences on record, about 39% of them singletons. 6.5% to 8% of the sample comes from the top ten.

This entry is derived from a study of post-analysis software for immune sequencing data (dated by TCRdb to between 2014 and 2016). Regarding the complete study: Recorded disease courses included relapsing-remitting, secondary progressive and progressive-relapsing multiple sclerosis, with some patients lacking subtype annotation. A subset of samples was prepared in parallel using single-end sample barcoding, then pooled and co-amplified after Illumina adapter ligation. The patient repertoires were set against under 13 previously published healthy control repertoires from donors whose ages ranged from roughly 6 to 27 years. The study at large found these results: When samples were clustered directly using the F measure, samples prepared in the same batch co-clustered strongly, which prompted a batch-effect correction. The multiple sclerosis patient group was slightly younger than the control group. Multiple sclerosis patients had significantly lower normalized Chao1 diversity than controls, a result that suggests substantial peripheral T-cell clonal expansion. Four to six TRBV segments, including TRBV5-6, TRBV5-1 and TRBV20-1, were significantly more frequent in patients than controls.

To demonstrate the VDJtools post-analysis software, TCR beta repertoires were profiled from the peripheral blood of some 12 young patients with multiple sclerosis. Multiple sclerosis patients were children and adolescents aged about 6 to 16 years. The receptor was isolated from a girl between 2 and 10 years old with multiple sclerosis. Sequencing used blood. The sequence links TRBV12-3 or TRBV12-4 to TRBJ1-2, with the D gene too uncertain to name. The CDR3 corresponds to CASSPHEIYGYTF. The nucleotide sequence reads TGTGCCAGCAGTCCTCATGAGATCTATGGCTACACCTTC.